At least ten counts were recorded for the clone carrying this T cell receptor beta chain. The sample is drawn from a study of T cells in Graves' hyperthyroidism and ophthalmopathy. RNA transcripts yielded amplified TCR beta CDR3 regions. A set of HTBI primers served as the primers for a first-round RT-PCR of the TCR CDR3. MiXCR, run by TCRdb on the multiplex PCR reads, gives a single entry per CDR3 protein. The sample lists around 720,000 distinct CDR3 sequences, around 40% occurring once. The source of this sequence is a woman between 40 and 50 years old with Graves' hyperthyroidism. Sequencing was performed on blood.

CDR3 in DNA: TGTGCCAGCTCCATGGCAGGGATCCAAGAGACCCAGTACTTC. Protein sequence: CASSMAGIQETQYF. J is TRBJ2-5 and V is TRBV7-9; D might be TRBD1 (5 bases). V lost 8 bases and J 1 base, leaving 14 bases between the germline ends. The CDR3 is 14 amino acids. Germline V gene lookup returns CDR1 SEHNR and CDR2 FQNEAQ (reference sequence).